This T cell receptor (beta chain) was recorded in a study of shared clonotypes between healthy human individuals. Overall study: Participating donors consisted of a couple of women and a few men aged 18 to 49.

Sequenced by immunoSEQ multiplex PCR; TCRdb stores in-frame clones only, minus some. The sample shows 1,500,000 or so clones, approximately 98.5% of them seen only once. The germline gives CDR1 LGHNA, CDR2 YSLEER. The CDR3 has 16 amino acids. V lost 1 base, J lost 6 bases, and 5 bases stayed unmatched. The V call is TRBV4-3, the J call TRBJ2-1; TRBD1 matches 11 bases. Sample: naive CD4+ T cells sorted from blood. The subset was: CD45RA+ positively selected. This TCR was recovered from a man aged 25 to 45 in good health. The CDR3, as DNA: TGCGCCAGCAGCCAAGTTTCCGGGACAGGGGGCAATGAGCAGTTCTTC. It yields the protein CASSQVSGTGGNEQFF.